Shown below are 10 T cell receptor beta chains from a single sample sequenced in a study of prognosis after radiotherapy for stage I lung cancer. TCR beta CDR3 was amplified from genomic DNA by two-round multiplex PCR. For every TRBV and TRBJ gene, a specific primer was used in first-round PCR. TCRdb analysed the multiplex PCR reads with MiXCR anew, one entry per CDR3 protein. The sample contains around 25,000 distinct CDR3 sequences, around 36% of which appear only once. This specimen consisted of PBMCs, obtained before or after stereotactic body radiation therapy (not recorded which). These receptors came from a donor aged 50 or older with non-small cell lung cancer.

With regard to this clonotype: Germline is not matched at one junction end, which may reflect a read error. V usage is TRBV6-1 and J usage is TRBJ2-3; 9 positions agree with TRBD2. CDR1 is MNHNS, CDR2 SASEGT, per germline. This CDR3 is built from 15 residues. The CDR3 nucleotides are TGTGTCAGCAAGGGAGGCGGCGGGAGGGCAGATACGCATTATTTT. It codes for CVSKGGGGRADTHYF.

In its sample, this clonotype was seen many times. The CDR3, as DNA: TGTGCCATCTTAGGGGGGTCGGCAGATACGCAGTATTTT. Its translation: CAILGGSADTQYF. J is TRBJ2-3 and V is TRBV10-3; D assignment may be TRBD1 or TRBD2 (6 bases each). The V gene's germline CDR1 is ENHRY and CDR2 SYGVKD. V was shortened by 8 bases and J by 4 bases, with 13 bases between the two germline ends. CDR3 length: 13 residues.

In its sample, this clonotype was seen a few times. The chain employs TRBV6-5 and TRBJ2-1; 7 nucleotides match TRBD2. After removal of 2 bases from V and 5 bases from J, the junction contained 12 bases not matched to a gene. Germline CDR1 is MNHEY and CDR2 is SVGAGI. This CDR3 has 17 residues. Written as DNA, the CDR3 is TGTGCCAGCAGTTACCCCGGGGGGTCCCCCCCCCACAATGAGCAGTTCTTC. Its translation: CASSYPGGSPPHNEQFF.

Details on this clonotype: It differs at one base from a far larger clone, so likely a read error. The chain has TRBV6-1 and TRBJ1-5; no clear D gene. Germline V lookup: CDR1 MNHNS, CDR2 SASEGT. V lost 2 bases and J 7 bases, leaving 15 bases between the germline ends. This CDR3 region has 15 residues. The DNA for the CDR3 is TGTGCCAGCAGTGAATCGGACCGGACGGGGCAGCCCCAGCATTTT. Protein: CASSESDRTGQPQHF.

The CDR3 reads CASTDCDRWNYGYTF. The CDR3 DNA sequence: TGTGCCAGCACCGATTGTGACAGGTGGAACTATGGCTACACCTTC. The chain employs TRBV6-2 or TRBV6-3 and TRBJ1-2; perhaps TRBD1 as D (6 bases). V was trimmed by 7 bases and J by 2 bases, leaving 17 bases between them. Germline V CDR1 and CDR2: MNHEY, SVGEGT. CDR3 length: 15 residues.

Note on this clonotype: The junction differs from germline at one of its ends, possibly a read error. V gene TRBV7-2 combines with J gene TRBJ2-3; 13 nucleotides agree with TRBD2. The length of the CDR3 is 15 residues. The germline gives CDR1 SGHTA, CDR2 FQGNSA. The CDR3 sequence: CASSLGTSGADTHYF. CDR3 sequence (DNA): TGTGCCAGCAGCTTGGGGACTAGCGGGGCAGATACGCATTATTTT.

The gene calls are TRBV7-9 and TRBJ1-1, with D hard to call. Germline V gene lookup returns CDR1 SEHNR and CDR2 FQNEAQ (reference sequence). There are 13 residues in the CDR3. The V gene lost 1 base and the J gene lost 12 bases, with 15 bases spanning the gap. DNA for the CDR3: TGTGCCAGCAGCTTAGAGGCGGGGTTTTCGTCTTTCTTT. Its translation: CASSLEAGFSSFF. Looking up the rest from reference TRBV7-9 and TRBJ1-1 gives the full variable domain: DTGVSQNPRHKITKRGQNVTFRCDPISEHNRLYWYRQTLGQGPEFLTYFQNEAQLEKSRLLSDRFSAERPKGSFSTLEIQRTEQGDSAMYLCASSLEAGFSSFFGQGTRLTVV.

This clonotype has ten or more counts. This sequence joins TRBV12-3 or TRBV12-4 and TRBJ2-1; D is undetermined. The CDR3 has 11 amino acids. Trimming stripped 1 base from V and 8 bases from J, with 3 bases between. CDR3 amino acids: CASSLGHEQFF. CDR3 nucleotide sequence: TGTGCCAGCAGTTTAGGCCATGAGCAGTTCTTC.

This clonotype was recorded many times. V is TRBV5-5 and J is TRBJ2-7; 8 nucleotides agree with TRBD1. There are 13 residues in the CDR3. Losses at the gene ends were 4 bases for V and 4 bases for J; bases not matched to a gene: 4. Looked up from germline, CDR1 is SGHKS and CDR2 is YYEKEE (reference sequence). Written as DNA, the CDR3 is TGTGCCAGCAGCCCACAGGGGGAGTACGAGCAGTACTTC. Protein: CASSPQGEYEQYF.

On this clonotype: Being one base from a much bigger clone, this may be a read error. The genes are TRBV5-1 and TRBJ1-2; unclear D gene. Germline V gene lookup returns CDR1 SGHRS and CDR2 YFSETQ. This CDR3 is built from 13 residues. CDR3 sequence reads: CASSSVLDYGFTF. The CDR3 DNA reads as TGCGCCAGCAGCTCCGTTTTAGACTATGGCTTCACCTTC. The full variable domain, its missing parts supplied by reference TRBV5-1 and TRBJ1-2, is KAGVTQTPRYLIKTRGQQVTLSCSPISGHRSVSWYQQTPGQGLQFLFEYFSETQRNKGNFPGRFSGRQFSNSRSEMNVSTLELGDSALYLCASSSVLDYGFTFGSGTRLTVV.